The 11 T cell receptor beta chains reported below all come from one sample, sequenced in a study of technical replicates of blood from a handful of donors (dated by TCRdb to 2015 to 2018). Library generation was performed with the immunoSEQ multiplex PCR assay. The source is immuneACCESS, and TCRdb retained only in-frame sequences with V and J called. Part of the clones is not carried over; for the studies checked, unresolved V genes explain less than half of this, and the remainder is unexplained. The sample records about 81,000 clones, almost 96% of which are singletons. The ten largest account for under 0.4% of the sample. Input material: T cells isolated from PBMCs. These receptors came from a human donor in good health.

This clone is a singleton in its sample. J is TRBJ2-7 and V is TRBV5-1; the match to TRBD2 covers 7 bases. The length of the CDR3 is 16 residues. J gave up 3 bases and V 0 bases, and 9 bases lay outside the gene matches. Germline-derived CDR1 and CDR2 are SGHRS and YFSETQ. CDR3 protein: CASSLGSGRADYEQYF. The CDR3, as DNA: TGCGCCAGCAGCTTGGGGTCTGGGAGGGCCGACTACGAGCAGTACTTC.

The chain is built from TRBV7-3 and TRBJ2-2; TRBD2 is a possible D gene (5 bases). The V and J ends lost 3 bases and 7 bases respectively, with 24 bases between them. In germline, CDR1 is SGHTA, CDR2 FQGTGA. The CDR3 has 18 residues. The CDR3 DNA is TGTGCCAGCAGCTTTTCTCCTAGGTTGGGAGTTAAAATCGGGGAGCTGTTTTTT. It is translated as CASSFSPRLGVKIGELFF.

V usage is TRBV30 and J usage is TRBJ1-1; D gene ambiguous. This CDR3 is built from 12 residues. The V and J ends lost 7 bases and 0 bases respectively, with 9 bases between them. The germline CDR1 and CDR2 sequences are GTSNPN and SVGIG (reference sequence). The CDR3 nucleotides are TGTGCCTCAACATATATGAACACTGAAGCTTTCTTT. Its translation is CASTYMNTEAFF.

This clone was seen only once. The chain's CDR3 is CASSLSRNEQFF. The CDR3 DNA follows: TGTGCCAGCAGTTTATCCCGGAATGAGCAGTTCTTC. The chain carries TRBV27 and TRBJ2-1, with D hard to call. The CDR3 is made up of 12 amino acids. Trimming removed 0 bases from V and 7 bases from J, with 4 bases in between. From germline, CDR1 is MNHEY and CDR2 SMNVEV (reference sequence).

The V gene is TRBV7-3, the J gene TRBJ1-2, with 8 positions matching TRBD1. J gave up 4 bases and V 3 bases, and 4 bases lay outside the gene matches. This CDR3 comprises 14 residues. The germline V gene encodes CDR1 SGHTA and CDR2 FQGTGA. As DNA, the CDR3 is TGTGCCAGCAGCTTCCGGGACAGGACCTATGGCTACACCTTC. Translating gives CASSFRDRTYGYTF.

The chain couples TRBV6-1 to TRBJ1-2; D might be TRBD1 (5 bases). This CDR3 spans 13 amino acids. V dropped 2 bases and J dropped 2 bases, with 6 bases sitting between them. CDR1 is MNHNS and CDR2 is SASEGT in the germline V gene. CDR3 bases: TGTGCCAGCAGTGAAAGGACAAACTATGGCTACACCTTC. Translation gives CASSERTNYGYTF.

The chain recombines TRBV7-8 with TRBJ1-1; no clear D gene. Germline loops: CDR1 SGHVS, CDR2 FQNEAQ. The V end lost 5 bases, the J end lost 2 bases, and 15 bases lay between the germline ends. This CDR3 contains 15 residues. As DNA, the CDR3 is TGTGCCAGCAGCCTAAACCCCCCACCCAACACTGAAGCTTTCTTT. Its protein is CASSLNPPPNTEAFF.

This clone showed up just once. This chain links TRBV4-1 with TRBJ2-1; TRBD1 aligns across 7 bases. The V segment lost 4 bases and the J segment 8 bases; nucleotides outside the gene matches: 2. Germline lookup yields CDR1 MGHRA and CDR2 YSYEKL. CDR3 length: 12 residues. CDR3 amino acids: CASSLTGDEQFF. The CDR3 DNA is TGCGCCAGCAGCCTTACAGGGGATGAGCAGTTCTTC.

This clone was seen a single time. The rearrangement joins TRBV6-5 to TRBJ1-2, with D maybe TRBD1 (5 bases). Germline loops: CDR1 MNHEY, CDR2 SVGAGI. Deletions cut 6 bases from V and 4 bases from J, with 12 bases between. The CDR3 sequence is 13 residues long. The CDR3 DNA follows: TGTGCCAGCAGGGCCCAGGGTATCTATGGCTACACCTTC. Its protein product is CASRAQGIYGYTF.

Worth noting for this clone: Other DNA sequences of this sample code for an identical CDR3. CDR3 residues: CASSVGGGTYEQYF. The CDR3 nucleotides are TGTGCCAGCAGCGTAGGGGGCGGCACCTACGAGCAGTACTTC. The V gene is TRBV9, the J gene TRBJ2-7; the D gene is possibly TRBD1 (5 bases). The CDR3 is made up of 14 amino acids. Trimming stripped 0 bases from V and 2 bases from J, with 9 bases between. Germline CDR1 and CDR2: SGDLS and YYNGEE.

The V call is TRBV27, the J call TRBJ2-7, with 10 bases identical to TRBD2. The CDR3 sequence is 13 residues long. V trimming: 3 bases; J trimming: 5 bases; junction bases outside the gene matches: 1. CDR1 is MNHEY and CDR2 is SMNVEV in the germline V gene (reference sequence). The CDR3 sequence: CASSFTSGNEQYF. The CDR3 DNA sequence: TGTGCCAGCAGTTTTACTAGCGGGAACGAGCAGTACTTC.